This T cell receptor beta chain came from a study of blood T cell repertoires in COVID-19. Study in general: In each case, the material was cDNA or gDNA derived from T cells, B-cell-depleted T cells, or PBMCs.

Only in-frame clones appear in the TCRdb table, and some are missing; sequencing was by immunoSEQ multiplex PCR. The sample consists of around 280,000 clones, approximately 88% of them appearing once. Participant age was roughly 18 to 95 years, and participants resided in about two dozen US areas. CDR1 is MDHEN and CDR2 is SYDVKM in the germline V gene. Trimming took off 10 bases at V and 0 bases at J, with 12 bases between the two ends. The CDR3 extends over 13 amino acids. V and J are TRBV28 and TRBJ1-1, with no clear D. This TCR was recovered from a woman aged 40 to 49 who had recovered from COVID-19. Sample: PBMCs or T cells enriched from blood (not recorded which). Written as DNA, the CDR3 is TGTGCCACCTCTCAAGCCTTGAACACTGAAGCTTTCTTT. Translating gives CATSQALNTEAFF.